The 28 T cell receptor beta chains in this list originate from one sample, sequenced in a study of blood T cell repertoires in COVID-19. Sequencing was performed with immunoSEQ multiplex PCR; in TCRdb, only in-frame clones are kept and a portion is missing. Here the sample spans under 200,000 clones, 84% being singletons. Sequencing was carried out using peripheral blood. The receptors were gathered from a woman of 80 years or more with COVID-19, enrolled during active disease.

The rearrangement links TRBV6-2 or TRBV6-3 to TRBJ2-1; 9 bases are shared with TRBD2. CDR3 length: 15 amino acids. Germline CDR1 and CDR2: MNHEY and SVGEGT. Trimming removed 5 bases from V and 8 bases from J; junction bases left unmatched: 10. The CDR3 DNA reads TGTGCCAGCAGTAGCACGGCGGGGGGGCTCGATGAGCAGTTCTTC. Translating it yields CASSSTAGGLDEQFF.

The DNA for the CDR3 is TGTGCCAGCAGTTTACAGACAGGGAGGAACACTGAAGCTTTCTTT. Its protein is CASSLQTGRNTEAFF. The chain recombines TRBV28 with TRBJ1-1; the match to TRBD1 covers 7 bases. CDR1 is MDHEN, CDR2 SYDVKM, per germline. Germline trimming cut 2 bases from V and 1 base from J; bases unmatched to any gene: 4. This CDR3 spans 15 amino acids.

This rearrangement joins TRBV9 to TRBJ1-3, with D perhaps matching TRBD1 (5 bases). This CDR3 spans 17 amino acids. Per germline, CDR1 SGDLS and CDR2 YYNGEE. The V and J ends lost 5 bases and 3 bases respectively, with 21 bases between them. DNA for the CDR3: TGTGCCAGCAGTGAGTTCCCCGGGGGGGTAGGTGGAAACACCATATATTTT. It specifies CASSEFPGGVGGNTIYF.

The rearrangement joins TRBV6-5 to TRBJ1-6; maybe TRBD1 (5 bases). The germline CDR1 and CDR2 sequences are MNHEY and SVGAGI. Trimming took 6 bases from V and 8 from J, leaving 14 bases between them. The CDR3 runs to 14 residues. CDR3: CASRQVLTYSPLHF. In nucleotides, the CDR3 is TGTGCCAGCAGACAGGTCCTTACCTATTCACCCCTCCACTTT.

V usage is TRBV4-1 and J usage is TRBJ1-3; TRBD1 might be the D (5 bases). V gave up 1 base and J gave up 0 bases, with 13 bases separating them. In germline, CDR1 is MGHRA, CDR2 YSYEKL. This CDR3 is built from 17 residues. CDR3 sequence reads: CASSQVAQALSGNTIYF. Written as DNA, the CDR3 is TGCGCCAGCAGCCAAGTGGCACAGGCGCTCTCTGGAAACACCATATATTTT.

The CDR3 sequence is CASRPTALTEAFF. The CDR3 coding sequence is TGTGCCAGCAGACCGACAGCCCTCACTGAAGCTTTCTTT. The chain has TRBV6-5 and TRBJ1-1, with a possible D match to TRBD1 (5 bases). Germline values: CDR1 MNHEY, CDR2 SVGAGI. Deletions cut 6 bases from V and 4 bases from J, with 12 bases between. The CDR3 covers 13 residues.

This chain connects TRBV7-9 to TRBJ2-1; 9 nucleotides match TRBD2. The CDR3 contains 13 residues. The germline CDR1 and CDR2 sequences are SEHNR and FQNEAQ (reference sequence). The V and J ends lost 5 bases and 10 bases, in that order; junction bases with no gene match: 6. The CDR3 here is CASSNSGRGEQFF. The CDR3 nucleotides read TGTGCCAGCAGCAATAGCGGGAGAGGGGAGCAGTTCTTC.

The V call is TRBV5-1, the J call TRBJ2-7; maybe TRBD2 (5 bases). The germline V gene has CDR1 SGHRS and CDR2 YFSETQ. The CDR3 is 14 amino acids. Between the trimmed V and J ends, which lost 0 bases and 5 bases, there was a span of 12 bases. CDR3 region: CASSLATWEHEQYF. The CDR3, as DNA: TGCGCCAGCAGCTTGGCAACTTGGGAGCACGAGCAGTACTTC.

This rearrangement joins TRBV6-5 to TRBJ2-1; D ambiguous. The V end was cut by 6 bases, the J end by 4 bases, with 4 bases between. The germline gives CDR1 MNHEY, CDR2 SVGAGI. The CDR3 runs 11 residues. The CDR3 reads CASRSYNEQFF. In nucleotides, the CDR3 is TGTGCCAGCAGATCATACAATGAGCAGTTCTTC.

In DNA, the CDR3 is TGTGCCAGCAGCTTAGGGCGGGGGGGCTCCTACGAGCAGTACTTC. Translating gives CASSLGRGGSYEQYF. The gene calls are TRBV7-2 and TRBJ2-7; 9 bases match TRBD2. The CDR3 extends over 15 amino acids. CDR1 and CDR2 from the germline V gene are SGHTA and FQGNSA. V was clipped by 1 base and J by 0 bases; unmatched bases: 1.

The chain's CDR3 is CASSPRRADTQYF. The CDR3 nucleotides are TGTGCCAGCTCACCACGCAGGGCAGATACGCAGTATTTT. This chain links TRBV18 with TRBJ2-3; maybe TRBD1 (5 bases). V shed 1 base and J shed 4 bases, with 6 bases lying between them. CDR1 is KGHSH and CDR2 is LQKENI in the germline V gene. The length of the CDR3 is 13 residues.

The V call is TRBV4-2, the J call TRBJ2-5, with TRBD2 identical over 8 bases. This CDR3 has 19 residues. V lost 0 bases and J lost 0; bases outside the gene matches: 12. In germline, CDR1 is LGHNA, CDR2 YNFKEQ. The CDR3 protein is CASSQEGRLAGGNQETQYF. The CDR3 nucleotides read TGTGCCAGCAGCCAAGAAGGCCGGCTAGCGGGTGGAAACCAAGAGACCCAGTACTTC.

This chain connects TRBV18 to TRBJ1-2; 8 nucleotides match TRBD1. The length of the CDR3 is 15 residues. The V gene's germline CDR1 is KGHSH and CDR2 LQKENI. V lost 3 bases and J lost 4; bases outside the gene matches: 7. The CDR3 loop reads CASSPMTGVVYGYTF. The CDR3 DNA sequence: TGTGCCAGCTCACCGATGACAGGGGTTGTCTATGGCTACACCTTC.

The chain links TRBV28 to TRBJ2-5, with 12 bases that match TRBD2. From germline, CDR1 is MDHEN and CDR2 SYDVKM. J was trimmed by 5 bases and V by 3 bases; bases with no gene match: 4. The CDR3 covers 15 residues. CDR3 residues: CASSLTSGSYETQYF. CDR3 in DNA: TGTGCCAGCAGTTTGACTAGCGGGAGCTACGAGACCCAGTACTTC.

The chain couples TRBV11-2 to TRBJ2-7, with 12 bases that match TRBD2. The CDR3 consists of 16 residues. Germline CDR1 reads SGHAT; CDR2 reads FQNNGV. The V gene end was trimmed by 4 bases and the J gene end by 5 bases; junction bases not matched to a gene: 9. CDR3 nucleotides: TGTGCCAGCAGCTCATCCCTAGCGGGAGGGCCCAACGAGCAGTACTTC. It is translated as CASSSSLAGGPNEQYF.

The chain links TRBV2 to TRBJ2-3, with 12 nucleotides matching TRBD2. V lost 1 base to trimming and J lost 2 bases; unmatched junction nucleotides: 1. This CDR3 has 16 amino acids. CDR1 and CDR2 from the germline V gene are SNHLY and FYNNEI. CDR3 region: CASSEGLAGDTDTQYF. CDR3 nucleotide sequence: TGTGCCAGCAGTGAAGGACTAGCGGGAGACACAGATACGCAGTATTTT. The whole variable domain, remainder taken from reference TRBV2 and TRBJ2-3, is EPEVTQTPSHQVTQMGQEVILRCVPISNHLYFYWYRQILGQKVEFLVSFYNNEISEKSEIFDDQFSVERPDGSNFTLKIRSTKLEDSAMYFCASSEGLAGDTDTQYFGPGTRLTVL.

The V gene is TRBV5-5, the J gene TRBJ1-6, with D perhaps matching TRBD1 (5 bases). The CDR3 length is 16 residues. V lost 5 bases to trimming and J lost 6 bases, with 18 bases between them. Germline lookup yields CDR1 SGHKS and CDR2 YYEKEE (reference sequence). CDR3 protein: CASRPKTGGVNSPLHF. CDR3 nucleotides: TGTGCCAGCAGGCCCAAGACGGGGGGAGTTAATTCACCCCTCCACTTT.

V gene TRBV5-1 combines with J gene TRBJ2-2, with 7 bases fitting TRBD2. Trimming took 4 bases from V and 7 from J; bases not matched to a gene: 4. The CDR3 covers 13 residues. Per germline, CDR1 SGHRS and CDR2 YFSETQ. The CDR3 protein is CASSRGGDGELFF. The CDR3 DNA follows: TGCGCCAGCAGCCGGGGAGGGGACGGGGAGCTGTTTTTT.

V usage is TRBV7-2 and J usage is TRBJ2-2; D may be TRBD1 (6 bases). V lost 4 bases and J lost 5, with 14 bases in between. Germline loops: CDR1 SGHTA, CDR2 FQGNSA. The CDR3 runs to 15 residues. The CDR3 protein is CASSWDPGVTGELFF. CDR3 DNA sequence: TGTGCCAGCAGCTGGGATCCAGGGGTAACCGGGGAGCTGTTTTTT.

The V and J genes are TRBV3-1 (or the pseudogene TRBV3-2) and TRBJ1-3; no firm D call. The CDR3 has 18 residues. Germline V gene lookup returns CDR1 LGHDT and CDR2 YNNKEL (reference sequence). V lost 4 bases and J lost 4, with 23 bases in between. The CDR3 DNA reads as TGTGCCAGCAGCCTCCCGGTGATTGGAGTTCTCAGAGGAAACACCATATATTTT. Translation: CASSLPVIGVLRGNTIYF.

The rearrangement links TRBV9 to TRBJ2-1; 12 nucleotides match TRBD2. The V gene end was trimmed by 1 base and the J gene end by 9 bases; junction bases not matched to a gene: 8. The germline V gene has CDR1 SGDLS and CDR2 YYNGEE. The CDR3 consists of 16 residues. Written as DNA, the CDR3 is TGTGCCAGCAGCGTAATAGAACTAGCGGGGGGAGGTGAGCAGTTCTTC. It is translated as CASSVIELAGGGEQFF. Complete variable domain (other parts from reference TRBV9 and TRBJ2-1): DSGVTQTPKHLITATGQRVTLRCSPRSGDLSVYWYQQSLDQGLQFLIQYYNGEERAKGNILERFSAQQFPDLHSELNLSSLELGDSALYFCASSVIELAGGGEQFFGPGTRLTVL.

The count of this clone is one. The chain links TRBV30 to TRBJ2-1; 9 positions agree with TRBD2. Germline CDR1 and CDR2: GTSNPN and SVGIG (reference sequence). The V gene end was trimmed by 4 bases and the J gene end by 7 bases; junction bases not matched to a gene: 8. The CDR3 is 14 amino acids. CDR3 sequence (DNA): TGTGCCTGGACTGGGACTAGCTGGGGGAATGAGCAGTTCTTC. Translation gives CAWTGTSWGNEQFF.

This clone was recorded only once. This chain uses TRBV7-2 with TRBJ2-3; the match to TRBD2 covers 10 bases. The ends lost 3 bases at V and 4 bases at J; junction bases unmatched: 4. This CDR3 contains 15 residues. Germline-derived CDR1 and CDR2 are SGHTA and FQGNSA. This CDR3 reads CASSFRLAGADTQYF. CDR3 nucleotide sequence: TGTGCCAGCAGCTTTCGCCTAGCGGGAGCAGATACGCAGTATTTT. Based on the CDR3 plus reference TRBV7-2 and TRBJ2-3, the full variable domain is GAGVSQSPSNKVTEKGKDVELRCDPISGHTALYWYRQSLGQGLEFLIYFQGNSAPDKSGLPSDRFSAERTGGSVSTLTIQRTQQEDSAVYLCASSFRLAGADTQYFGPGTRLTVL.

V usage is TRBV19 and J usage is TRBJ2-1, with D perhaps matching TRBD1 (6 bases). Germline V gene lookup returns CDR1 LNHDA and CDR2 SQIVND (reference sequence). V shed 9 bases and J shed 7 bases, with 13 bases lying between them. This CDR3 has 12 amino acids. In DNA, the CDR3 is TGTGCCAGATGGACAGCTTGGAATGAGCAGTTCTTC. Amino acid sequence: CARWTAWNEQFF.

V is TRBV3-1 (or the pseudogene TRBV3-2) and J is TRBJ2-1; 8 bases align to TRBD2. V dropped 2 bases and J dropped 7; count of bases not matched to a gene: 7. The CDR3 covers 15 residues. Germline CDR1 and CDR2: LGHDT and YNNKEL (reference sequence). CDR3 sequence: CASSQTGRGGNEQFF. In nucleotides, the CDR3 is TGTGCCAGCAGCCAAACCGGGAGGGGAGGTAATGAGCAGTTCTTC.

The J gene is TRBJ1-2, the V gene TRBV5-4; D not certain. Trimming removed 4 bases at V and 1 base at J, with 11 bases between. Germline V gene data show CDR1 as SGHNT and CDR2 as YYREEE (reference sequence). The CDR3 extends over 14 amino acids. CDR3 sequence (DNA): TGTGCCAGCAGCGCCCTGGCGGGTAACTATGGCTACACCTTC. As protein: CASSALAGNYGYTF.

This sequence joins TRBV7-8 and TRBJ2-5; weak D call: TRBD2 (6 bases). Germline CDR1 reads SGHVS; CDR2 reads FQNEAQ. This CDR3 contains 15 residues. The V gene lost 3 bases and the J gene lost 2 bases, with 13 bases spanning the gap. CDR3 sequence reads: CASSFRRENQETQYF. CDR3 bases: TGTGCCAGCAGCTTTCGTCGGGAGAATCAAGAGACCCAGTACTTC.

In this sample, this clone turned up a few times. The V gene is TRBV7-2, the J gene TRBJ1-2; TRBD1 might be the D (5 bases). Germline lookup yields CDR1 SGHTA and CDR2 FQGNSA. This CDR3 comprises 14 residues. V lost 3 bases and J 2 bases, leaving 10 bases between the germline ends. CDR3 sequence: CASSLKGINYGYTF. The CDR3, as DNA: TGTGCCAGCAGCTTGAAGGGGATAAACTATGGCTACACCTTC.